A single sample is the source of the 28 T cell receptor beta chains below, sequenced in a study of shared clonotypes between healthy human individuals. Libraries were prepared by immunoSEQ multiplex PCR; TCRdb keeps only in-frame clonotypes and omits some of them. The sample yields around 1.9 million clones, under 95% seen once. As defined, naive CD8 cells were CD45RO-negative and positively selected for CCR7, with terminally differentiated effector memory CD45RA+ cells excluded. Sequenced material: naive CD8+ T cells from PBMCs. These receptor sequences come from a man aged 18 to 30 in good health. Some clones in this sample may be carry-over from other donors' samples.

The V gene is TRBV6-1, the J gene TRBJ1-4; weak D call: TRBD1 (5 bases). Per germline, CDR1 MNHNS and CDR2 SASEGT. This CDR3 is 14 amino acids long. V dropped 6 bases and J dropped 11 bases, with 19 bases sitting between them. CDR3: CASREGYSSVKLFF. The CDR3 bases are TGTGCCAGCAGAGAGGGGTACTCCTCAGTTAAACTGTTTTTT.

This clone appeared once. This chain uses TRBV7-9 with TRBJ1-3, with D possibly being TRBD1 (5 bases). The CDR3 sequence is 17 residues long. Germline loops: CDR1 SEHNR, CDR2 FQNEAQ (reference sequence). With 2 bases removed from V and 0 bases from J, the gap between germline ends came to 14 bases. The CDR3 DNA reads as TGTGCCAGCAGCTTAAGCTCCTCTACAGGCTCTGGAAACACCATATATTTT. Translation: CASSLSSSTGSGNTIYF.

This chain links TRBV15 with TRBJ1-2; 11 nucleotides match TRBD1. The CDR3 length is 15 residues. Germline-derived CDR1 and CDR2 are LNHNV and YYDKDF (reference sequence). Unmatched junction bases numbered 9, after V lost 8 bases and J lost 4 bases. CDR3 residues: CATLTPGQGGYGYTF. CDR3 nucleotide sequence: TGTGCCACCCTCACTCCGGGACAGGGGGGCTATGGCTACACCTTC.

V usage is TRBV27 and J usage is TRBJ1-1; 10 bases are a match to TRBD1. The V gene's germline CDR1 is MNHEY and CDR2 SMNVEV (reference sequence). The CDR3 runs to 16 residues. V dropped 5 bases and J dropped 0; count of bases not matched to a gene: 6. In nucleotides, the CDR3 is TGTGCCAGCAGTACCAGACAGGGGGCCCTGAACACTGAAGCTTTCTTT. This codes for CASSTRQGALNTEAFF.

The chain carries TRBV30 and TRBJ2-4; D is possibly TRBD2 (6 bases). CDR3 length equals 12 residues. In germline, CDR1 is GTSNPN, CDR2 SVGIG (reference sequence). The ends were cut back, 7 bases at V and 7 bases at J, with 14 bases in the middle. CDR3 nucleotide sequence: TGTGCCTTGGTGGCGGGGTTGAACATTCAGTACTTC. This translates into CALVAGLNIQYF.

The rearrangement uses TRBV5-8 and TRBJ2-7; a possible D gene is TRBD2 (5 bases). V lost 4 bases and J lost 2, with 13 bases in between. The germline V gene has CDR1 SGHTS and CDR2 YDEGEE. The CDR3 totals 14 residues. CDR3: CASSLMRGTYEQYF. DNA of the CDR3: TGTGCCAGCAGCCTGATGCGAGGGACCTACGAGCAGTACTTC.

The chain links TRBV7-9 to TRBJ2-7; D is perhaps TRBD1 or TRBD2 (5 bases each). The ends were cut back, 1 base at V and 5 bases at J, with 18 bases in the middle. This CDR3 has 16 amino acids. From germline, CDR1 is SEHNR and CDR2 FQNEAQ (reference sequence). CDR3 DNA sequence: TGTGCCAGCAGCTTAGTCAGTGTGACGGGACGGGACGAGCAGTACTTC. Protein: CASSLVSVTGRDEQYF.

The V and J genes are TRBV27 and TRBJ2-7; a possible D gene is TRBD1 (6 bases). The V end lost 1 base, the J end lost 0 bases, and 10 bases lay between the germline ends. CDR3 length: 15 residues. Germline-derived CDR1 and CDR2 are MNHEY and SMNVEV (reference sequence). The CDR3 DNA is TGTGCCAGCAGTTTATACAGGGTTAGCTCCTACGAGCAGTACTTC. Amino acid sequence: CASSLYRVSSYEQYF.

The chain is built from TRBV19 and TRBJ1-1; 7 nucleotides align to TRBD1. V lost 5 bases, J lost 7 bases, and 10 bases stayed unmatched. The CDR3 has 14 amino acids. The germline gives CDR1 LNHDA, CDR2 SQIVND (reference sequence). The CDR3 reads CASSPTLTGNEAFF. DNA for the CDR3: TGTGCCAGTAGTCCCACCCTGACAGGGAATGAAGCTTTCTTT.

This chain connects TRBV15 to TRBJ1-5, with 8 bases lining up with TRBD1. In germline, CDR1 is LNHNV, CDR2 YYDKDF (reference sequence). The CDR3 runs 15 residues. Trimming at V came to 5 bases and at J to 1 base, leaving 4 bases not matched to a gene. CDR3 sequence: CATSDRDRSNQPQHF. As DNA, the CDR3 is TGTGCCACCAGCGACCGGGACAGGAGCAATCAGCCCCAGCATTTT.

The chain joins TRBV30 to TRBJ2-6; D gene uncertain. This CDR3 spans 14 amino acids. With 3 bases removed from V and 1 base from J, the gap between germline ends came to 7 bases. The germline V gene encodes CDR1 GTSNPN and CDR2 SVGIG (reference sequence). The chain's CDR3 is CAWSAESGANVLTF. Written as DNA, the CDR3 is TGTGCCTGGAGCGCAGAGTCTGGGGCCAACGTCCTGACTTTC. The complete variable domain, with remaining parts taken from reference TRBV30 and TRBJ2-6, reads SQTIHQWPATLVQPVGSPLSLECTVEGTSNPNLYWYRQAAGRGLQLLFYSVGIGQISSEVPQNLSASRPQDRQFILSSKKLLLSDSGFYLCAWSAESGANVLTFGAGSRLTVL.

This chain connects TRBV2 to TRBJ2-5; D ambiguous. The CDR3 spans 13 residues. Trimming pared 6 bases from V and 9 bases from J, leaving 17 bases between. Germline V CDR1 and CDR2: SNHLY, FYNNEI. The CDR3 protein is CASRANPSGSQYF. Here the CDR3 DNA reads TGTGCCAGCAGAGCTAACCCTTCGGGCTCCCAGTACTTC.

This sequence joins TRBV2 and TRBJ2-1, with D tentatively TRBD2 (8 bases). This CDR3 spans 14 amino acids. Germline CDR1 and CDR2: SNHLY and FYNNEI. The germline V and J ends were trimmed by 6 bases and 7 bases, with 16 bases remaining between them. The CDR3 bases are TGTGCCAGCAGGGTTAGCGGGACAGAGAATGAGCAGTTCTTC. It translates to CASRVSGTENEQFF.

The gene calls are TRBV28 and TRBJ1-2; D is unresolved. Trimming took 3 bases from V and 7 from J, leaving 6 bases between them. This CDR3 comprises 11 residues. The germline V gene encodes CDR1 MDHEN and CDR2 SYDVKM. The CDR3 region has the DNA TGTGCCAGCAGTTTCTCTGCTGGCTACACCTTC. Encoded protein: CASSFSAGYTF.

V usage is TRBV7-9 and J usage is TRBJ1-2, with D perhaps TRBD1 (5 bases). Trimming pared 5 bases from V and 7 bases from J, leaving 23 bases between. CDR1 and CDR2 from the germline V gene are SEHNR and FQNEAQ (reference sequence). This CDR3 is built from 16 residues. The CDR3 bases are TGTGCCAGCAGCCCTTCAGGGCACCTGCTTAATTTTGGCTACACCTTC. Translating gives CASSPSGHLLNFGYTF.

The chain links TRBV6-6 to TRBJ2-7, with D unresolved. V lost 2 bases to trimming and J lost 2 bases, with 10 bases between them. The CDR3 consists of 14 residues. Germline V gene lookup returns CDR1 MNHNY and CDR2 SVGAGI (reference sequence). The CDR3 coding sequence is TGTGCCAGCAGTTACATTGGTGTAGCCTACGAGCAGTACTTC. This encodes CASSYIGVAYEQYF.

The table lists this clone with a count of one. The chain is built from TRBV27 and TRBJ2-1; 11 positions agree with TRBD2. J lost 9 bases, V lost 4 bases, and 14 bases had no gene match. The CDR3 runs 17 residues. CDR1 MNHEY and CDR2 SMNVEV come from the germline V gene (reference sequence). CDR3 loop: CASSSPTTSGSWGEQFF. CDR3 DNA: TGTGCCAGCAGTTCACCAACAACTAGCGGGAGCTGGGGTGAGCAGTTCTTC.

The J gene is TRBJ2-7, the V gene TRBV4-1, with D maybe TRBD2 (6 bases). Germline CDR1 and CDR2: MGHRA and YSYEKL. V lost 4 bases and J 2 bases, leaving 15 bases between the germline ends. CDR3 length: 15 amino acids. The CDR3 bases are TGCGCCAGCAGCCTTAGGAGTAGCGGCGCCTACGAGCAGTACTTC. This gives the protein CASSLRSSGAYEQYF.

The chain combines TRBV25-1 with TRBJ2-5; D call uncertain. CDR1 is MGHDK and CDR2 is SYGVNS in the germline V gene. CDR3 length: 11 amino acids. V gave up 7 bases and J gave up 13 bases, with 16 bases separating them. In DNA, the CDR3 is TGTGCCAGCACTTATCTTAACGGGCGGTACTTC. Amino acids: CASTYLNGRYF.

The gene calls are TRBV28 and TRBJ2-4, with D possibly TRBD2 on 6 matching bases. The germline gives CDR1 MDHEN, CDR2 SYDVKM. Trimming cost V 5 bases and J 7 bases, with 24 bases left between them. The CDR3 is 17 residues long. CDR3 DNA sequence: TGTGCCAGCAGTCCCGCCGGGAGAGCTGCGGTTTGGAACATTCAGTACTTC. Translation gives CASSPAGRAAVWNIQYF.

CDR3 amino acids: CASSNYSGNRGRGNIQYF. The CDR3 nucleotides read TGTGCCAGCAGTAATTACTCCGGGAACAGGGGTCGTGGAAACATTCAGTACTTC. V is TRBV27 and J is TRBJ2-4; 7 bases match TRBD1. V was clipped by 5 bases and J by 6 bases; unmatched bases: 19. Germline-derived CDR1 and CDR2 are MNHEY and SMNVEV (reference sequence). CDR3 length: 18 amino acids.

This rearrangement joins TRBV7-6 to TRBJ1-2, with D possibly TRBD1 on 6 matching bases. The CDR3 loop spans 17 amino acids. CDR1 is SGHVS and CDR2 is FNYEAQ in the germline V gene. Trimming took off 1 base at V and 4 bases at J, with 19 bases between the two ends. The CDR3 DNA reads as TGTGCCAGCAGCTTAGGGGCAGGGGACTTTGGCGTCTATGGCTACACCTTC. This encodes CASSLGAGDFGVYGYTF.

This rearrangement joins TRBV21-1 to TRBJ1-2; TRBD1, the table's D call, was not compared with the DNA. TRBV21-1 is noted as a pseudogene. This CDR3 contains 12 residues. CDR3 sequence: CAGIQTNYGYTF. CDR3 bases: TGTGCCGGAATACAGACTAACTATGGCTACACCTTC.

A remark on this clone: This sample also contains other DNA sequences that code for the same CDR3. J is TRBJ2-1 and V is TRBV5-1; D uncertain. The CDR3 sequence is 11 residues long. The germline CDR1 and CDR2 sequences are SGHRS and YFSETQ. Trimming stripped 0 bases from V and 8 bases from J, with 3 bases between. CDR3 nucleotide sequence: TGCGCCAGCAGCTTGGCCGATGAGCAGTTCTTC. Translation: CASSLADEQFF.

V is TRBV6-5 and J is TRBJ2-1, with 9 bases that match TRBD2. The CDR3 covers 15 residues. J lost 6 bases, V lost 0 bases, and 3 bases had no gene match. CDR1 is MNHEY and CDR2 is SVGAGI in the germline V gene. CDR3 sequence reads: CASSYSAGGINEQFF. The DNA of the CDR3 is TGTGCCAGCAGTTACTCTGCGGGGGGGATCAATGAGCAGTTCTTC.

The rearrangement uses TRBV15 and TRBJ2-3, with D tentatively TRBD2 (6 bases). Germline CDR1 is LNHNV and CDR2 is YYDKDF (reference sequence). The CDR3 length is 17 residues. The germline V and J ends were trimmed by 0 bases and 2 bases, with 15 bases remaining between them. CDR3 region: CATSRDHGAGLTDTQYF. CDR3 in DNA: TGTGCCACCAGCAGAGATCATGGAGCGGGCCTCACAGATACGCAGTATTTT. The entire variable domain, with the rest obtained from reference TRBV15 and TRBJ2-3, is as follows: DAMVIQNPRYQVTQFGKPVTLSCSQTLNHNVMYWYQQKSSQAPKLLFHYYDKDFNNEADTPDNFQSRRPNTSFCFLDIRSPGLGDTAMYLCATSRDHGAGLTDTQYFGPGTRLTVL.

This clone was detected only a few times. The chain couples TRBV9 to TRBJ2-1; 10 nucleotides match TRBD2. This CDR3 spans 14 amino acids. V was clipped by 3 bases and J by 14 bases; unmatched bases: 11. Germline assignment: CDR1 SGDLS and CDR2 YYNGEE. The CDR3 loop reads CASSESPSSGREFF. In DNA form, the CDR3 reads TGTGCCAGCAGCGAGAGCCCTTCTAGCGGGAGAGAGTTCTTC.

The chain uses TRBV5-6 and TRBJ2-2, with 10 positions matching TRBD2. The V gene's germline CDR1 is SGHDT and CDR2 YYEEEE. The J segment lost 6 bases and the V segment lost 4 bases, leaving 6 bases of the junction unmatched. The CDR3 totals 15 residues. The CDR3 protein is CASSPQREGPGELFF. CDR3 coding DNA: TGTGCCAGCAGCCCTCAGCGGGAGGGTCCCGGGGAGCTGTTTTTT.